The rows below give T cell receptor beta chains drawn from one sample of a study of identical twins. MiXCR, run by TCRdb on the 5' RACE reads, gives a single entry per CDR3 protein. This table holds about 530,000 distinct CDR3 sequences, approximately 14% found once. The sample was also reused in another study, on yellow fever vaccine responses in identical twins.

Material: CD4+ T cells sorted from blood. These receptors all come from a young woman in good health. CDR3s include the opening cysteine and the closing phenylalanine or tryptophan. The size field is filled for only some rows; it gives once, few, many or a size class.

J gene,clone size,V gene,CDR3 protein
TRBJ2-7,few,TRBV20-1,CSASGTGNYEQYF
TRBJ2-1,-,TRBV11-2,CASSPDWAHEQFF
TRBJ2-3,few,TRBV7-2,CAGRAGSTDTQYF
TRBJ2-7,-,TRBV10-2,CASSDIGGPPEQYF
TRBJ1-3,-,TRBV7-8,CASSLEKGNTIYF
TRBJ2-6,few,TRBV12-3/TRBV12-4,CASSPGPSSGANVLTF
TRBJ1-6,many,TRBV20-1,CSARGSNSPLHF
TRBJ2-1,-,TRBV15,CATSRGAWRSNEQFF
TRBJ1-5,few,TRBV6-1,CASSEARGWSNQPQHF
TRBJ2-5,-,TRBV10-3,CAISDWGETQYF
TRBJ2-2,-,TRBV2,CASYTGTPLPGELFF
TRBJ2-1,few,TRBV5-1,CASSVPTSGGSDEQFF
TRBJ2-1,-,TRBV12-3/TRBV12-4,CASSDLPSSYNEQFF
TRBJ1-2,few,TRBV20-1,CSASSGTGYGYTF
TRBJ2-2,-,TRBV12-3/TRBV12-4,CASSDSAGELFF
TRBJ1-1,few,TRBV3-1,CASSQGAPSTEAFF
TRBJ2-1,-,TRBV20-1,CSAPDRVYNEQFF
TRBJ2-7,-,TRBV11-2,CTSSLLWVSASYEQYF
TRBJ1-5,many,TRBV7-9,CASSSQGGQPQHF
TRBJ1-1,many,TRBV5-1,CASSRGQVLEAFF
TRBJ2-2,few,TRBV27,CASSLGLAGRAGELFF
TRBJ2-3,-,TRBV24-1,CASPQGRTDTQYF
TRBJ2-1,-,TRBV5-1,CASSLALLDFRIGNEQFF
TRBJ2-2,-,TRBV12-3/TRBV12-4,CASRRLAGENTGELLF
TRBJ2-3,few,TRBV12-3/TRBV12-4,CASSLGTGITDTQYF
TRBJ2-5,once,TRBV20-1,CSAAPVGTQYF
TRBJ2-1,many,TRBV12-3/TRBV12-4,CASSLGPATEQFF
TRBJ1-1,many,TRBV12-3/TRBV12-4,CASSPALNTEAFF
TRBJ2-1,few,TRBV24-1,CATSDLGQGLNEQFF
TRBJ1-4,-,TRBV18,CASSPLPRTSSNEKLFF